This T cell receptor beta chain appears in the sequencing data of a study of cytomegalovirus exposure and HLA in healthy donors. Findings of the study overall: In an earlier analysis, in 540 or so donors, most V segments appeared productive either ~87% or ~30% of the time.

This clone was seen more than once but under ten times. Its specificity is not known. The ends lost 5 bases at V and 10 bases at J; junction bases unmatched: 5. The CDR3 is 13 residues long. Germline V lookup: CDR1 WSHSY, CDR2 SAAADI. Among the donors, all were healthy bone marrow donors. The study ran its PCR with 60 Vbeta and 13 Jbeta primers. The table came from immunoSEQ multiplex PCR; TCRdb's copy has only in-frame clones and leaves some out. The sample holds some 140,000 clones, approximately 72% seen once. This chain connects TRBV10-2 to TRBJ1-6; 7 bases line up with TRBD1. The sequence derives from a man aged 18 to 30 in good health and CMV-seronegative. The sequenced material came from PBMCs. CDR3 residues: CASSHGTVSPLHF. The CDR3 nucleotides are TGCGCCAGCAGTCACGGGACAGTCTCACCCCTCCACTTT.